The clone carrying this T cell receptor (beta chain) was seen ten or more times. The source of the sample is a study of T cells in Graves' hyperthyroidism and ophthalmopathy. Researchers amplified the TCR beta CDR3 regions from RNA transcripts. Initially, a first-round RT-PCR of the TCR CDR3 employed the HTBI primer set. Each CDR3 protein is one row after TCRdb ran MiXCR on the multiplex PCR reads. The profile shows a few hundred thousand distinct CDR3 sequences, about 15% of them singletons. The cohort's ophthalmopathy patients, a group with duration under 3 months, had a Clinical Activity Score of at least 3 and a NOSPECS grade of at least 4. The germline CDR1 and CDR2 sequences are SGHAT and FQNNGV. CDR3 length: 18 amino acids. Trimming pared 3 bases from V and 4 bases from J, leaving 24 bases between.

The V and J genes are TRBV11-2 and TRBJ1-2; no firm D call. Sequenced material: blood. The sequence derives from a woman in her 30s with Graves' ophthalmopathy. CDR3 region: CASSLASNGHPLPYGYTF. Here the CDR3 DNA reads TGTGCCAGCAGCTTGGCCTCAAACGGGCATCCGCTCCCCTATGGCTACACCTTC.